This TCR beta chain was documented in a study of blood T cell repertoires in COVID-19. Study details: There were acute and convalescent COVID-19 samples, and they came from the United States, Italy and Spain.

The CDR3 totals 11 residues. Germline lookup yields CDR1 LNHDA and CDR2 SQIVND (reference sequence). V was cut by 7 bases and J by 7 bases, with 10 bases left in between. Generated by immunoSEQ multiplex PCR, the TCRdb table keeps only in-frame clones and is missing some. Of 100,000 or so clones in the sample, 85% are singletons; the top ten hold around 4.1%. This TCR came from a man aged 50-59 years with acute or convalescent COVID-19. The sample consisted of peripheral blood. The chain joins TRBV19 to TRBJ1-2; a weak D match, TRBD1 (5 bases). Written as DNA, the CDR3 is TGTGCCAGTACCCTAGGGGTTGGCTACACCTTC. As protein: CASTLGVGYTF.